Listed below are T cell receptor beta chains from one sample, sequenced in a study of blood T cell repertoires in COVID-19. Produced via immunoSEQ multiplex PCR; TCRdb's table is partial and in-frame only. This sample has about 200,000 clones; 70% to 90% occur once, and the top ten carry roughly 3%. Material: peripheral blood. The origin of the receptors is a man aged 60-69 years with acute or convalescent COVID-19. CDR3s include the opening cysteine and the closing phenylalanine or tryptophan. A D gene is named only where the DNA matches it firmly. Clone size is given for some rows only: seen once, a few or many times, or a class if the clone is expanded.

TRBJ2-7,TRBV6-5,NA,NA,CASSYSRQVYEQYF,TGTGCCAGCAGTTACTCGCGGCAAGTCTACGAGCAGTACTTC
TRBJ2-3,TRBV19,NA,NA,CASSRPLATDTQYF,TGTGCCAGTAGCCGCCCGCTGGCCACAGATACGCAGTATTTT
TRBJ2-1,TRBV7-8,TRBD2,NA,CASSLAGTSGISYNEQFF,TGTGCCAGCAGCTTAGCGGGGACTAGCGGGATCTCCTACAATGAGCAGTTCTTC
TRBJ2-7,TRBV7-8,TRBD2,NA,CASSSTSGGYEQYF,TGTGCCAGCAGCTCGACTAGCGGGGGCTACGAGCAGTACTTC
TRBJ2-1,TRBV6-5,TRBD1,NA,CASSFRTGEQFF,TGTGCCAGCAGTTTCCGGACAGGGGAGCAGTTCTTC
TRBJ2-7,TRBV19,NA,NA,CASSITGGSYEQYF,TGTGCCAGTAGTATAACAGGTGGCTCCTACGAGCAGTACTTC
TRBJ2-7,TRBV5-1,NA,NA,CASSPTGGGAAGREQYF,TGCGCCAGCAGCCCAACGGGGGGCGGGGCCGCGGGTCGCGAGCAGTACTTC
TRBJ2-5,TRBV14,TRBD2,NA,CASSQVAGGRAQYF,TGTGCCAGCAGCCAAGTGGCGGGGGGCCGGGCCCAGTACTTC
TRBJ2-3,TRBV19,TRBD2,NA,CASSRLAGKSDTQYF,TGTGCCAGTAGCAGACTAGCGGGAAAGTCAGATACGCAGTATTTT
TRBJ2-1,TRBV24-1,NA,once,CATRGVSNEQFF,TGTGCCACCCGCGGGGTATCCAATGAGCAGTTCTTC
TRBJ1-6,TRBV7-2,NA,NA,CASSLRPEGGSPLHF,TGTGCCAGCAGCTTACGCCCCGAAGGCGGTTCACCCCTCCACTTT
TRBJ1-4,TRBV7-2,NA,few,CASSLMVRGSEKLFF,TGTGCCAGCAGCTTAATGGTCAGGGGTAGTGAAAAACTGTTTTTT
TRBJ2-3,TRBV19,TRBD2,NA,CATPGLAGPTSTDTQYF,TGTGCCACGCCGGGACTAGCGGGACCGACTAGCACAGATACGCAGTATTTT
TRBJ2-1,TRBV3-1/TRBV3-2,TRBD2,NA,CASSQSAPGTSIEQFF,TGTGCCAGCAGCCAAAGTGCACCCGGGACTAGCATTGAGCAGTTCTTC
TRBJ2-1,TRBV7-2,NA,NA,CASSLVASNEQFF,TGTGCCAGCAGCTTAGTGGCTAGCAATGAGCAGTTCTTC
TRBJ1-4,TRBV5-1,NA,NA,CASSLQKGNEKLFF,TGCGCCAGCAGCTTGCAAAAGGGGAATGAAAAACTGTTTTTT
TRBJ2-4,TRBV3-1/TRBV3-2,NA,once,CASSPIRTVAKNIQYF,TGTGCCAGCAGCCCGATTCGAACGGTGGCCAAAAACATTCAGTACTTC
TRBJ2-1,TRBV5-1,TRBD2,NA,CASNPRWTSGRNEQFF,TGCGCCAGCAACCCACGTTGGACTAGCGGGAGGAATGAGCAGTTCTTC
TRBJ2-5,TRBV7-9,NA,NA,CASSLMGAPQETQYF,TGTGCCAGCAGCTTAATGGGCGCCCCGCAAGAGACCCAGTACTTC
TRBJ1-1,TRBV5-8,TRBD1,NA,CASSFGTANTEAFF,TGTGCCAGCAGCTTCGGGACAGCGAACACTGAAGCTTTCTTT
TRBJ2-3,TRBV9,NA,NA,CASSPTGDRYTDTQYF,TGTGCCAGCAGCCCCACGGGAGACCGATACACAGATACGCAGTATTTT
TRBJ1-1,TRBV2,NA,NA,CASQTSLSNTEAFF,TGTGCCAGCCAAACGAGCCTTTCGAACACTGAAGCTTTCTTT
TRBJ2-4,TRBV3-1/TRBV3-2,NA,NA,CASSQGNTLAKNIQYF,TGTGCCAGCAGCCAAGGAAACACCCTAGCCAAAAACATTCAGTACTTC
TRBJ2-3,TRBV24-1,NA,NA,CATTPGGLTDTQYF,TGTGCCACCACCCCCGGGGGGCTCACAGATACGCAGTATTTT
TRBJ2-3,TRBV28,TRBD1,NA,CASSLRFGRGSVTDTQYF,TGTGCCAGCAGTTTGAGGTTTGGCAGGGGGTCTGTCACAGATACGCAGTATTTT
TRBJ2-2,TRBV6-1,NA,NA,CASSEETGWRGGELFF,TGTGCCAGCAGTGAAGAGACAGGGTGGAGGGGCGGGGAGCTGTTTTTT
TRBJ2-1,TRBV28,NA,once,CASSLKVGQRNYNEQFF,TGTGCCAGCAGTTTAAAGGTGGGACAAAGAAACTACAATGAGCAGTTCTTC